This TCR beta chain originates from a study of blood T cell repertoires in COVID-19. V was clipped by 3 bases and J by 1 base, with 6 bases between them. Germline CDR1 reads KGHSH; CDR2 reads LQKENI. The CDR3 consists of 13 residues. Here immunoSEQ multiplex PCR was the method, and the copy in TCRdb shows in-frame clones only, minus some. The table includes 86,000 or so clones, about 89% detected once. The sample holds one count of this clone. Sequencing was performed on peripheral blood. The chain combines TRBV18 with TRBJ1-1; tentatively, D is TRBD1 (5 bases). This TCR was sampled from a man aged 45 to 65 with active or convalescent COVID-19. The CDR3 protein is CASSPQGNTEAFF. In DNA, the CDR3 is TGTGCCAGCTCACCTCAGGGGAACACTGAAGCTTTCTTT.